This is a list of T cell receptor beta chains from one sample in a study of cytotoxic CD8 clonotypes in ibrutinib-treated CLL. Clones were read by immunoSEQ multiplex PCR, and TCRdb kept only the in-frame ones, dropping some. The repertoire holds 250,000 to 350,000 clones, 65% to 85% seen once, with about 6% in the top ten. Sample: PBMCs, taken at disease progression, from a patient treated with ibrutinib. The receptors derive from a human donor with chronic lymphocytic leukemia. Both conserved end residues are part of each CDR3. The D gene is left open where the match is weak. Clone size is shown for a subset of rows, as once, few, many or a class of expanded clone.

V gene	J gene	clone size	D gene	CDR3 protein	CDR3 DNA
TRBV2	TRBJ1-2	.	.	CASRVQGSSYGYTF	TGTGCCAGCAGGGTACAGGGCTCGTCCTATGGCTACACCTTC
TRBV19	TRBJ2-3	.	TRBD2	CASIMASGSTDTQYF	TGTGCCAGTATCATGGCTAGCGGGAGTACAGATACGCAGTATTTT
TRBV10-2	TRBJ1-4	few	.	CASSELGVESEKLFF	TGCGCCAGCAGTGAGCTGGGCGTGGAGAGCGAAAAACTGTTTTTT
TRBV19	TRBJ1-5	.	TRBD1	CASSIVPGQLNQPQHF	TGTGCCAGTAGTATAGTACCGGGACAGCTTAATCAGCCCCAGCATTTT
TRBV13	TRBJ2-2	.	.	CASSLRLGGTGELFF	TGTGCCAGCAGCTTAAGACTTGGGGGCACCGGGGAGCTGTTTTTT
TRBV5-4	TRBJ2-2	.	.	CASSLVPAGELFF	TGTGCCAGCAGCTTGGTTCCCGCCGGGGAGCTGTTTTTT
TRBV10-3	TRBJ2-3	.	.	CAISELSQRFTDTQYF	TGTGCCATCAGTGAGTTATCCCAGCGGTTCACAGATACGCAGTATTTT
TRBV10-3	TRBJ2-7	.	TRBD2	CAISDLAGEEEQYF	TGTGCCATCAGTGATCTAGCGGGAGAGGAAGAACAGTACTTC
TRBV29-1	TRBJ1-2	.	.	CSALVTAYGYTF	TGCAGCGCCCTCGTGACAGCGTATGGCTACACCTTC
TRBV7-9	TRBJ2-3	.	.	CASSLEREGDTQYF	TGTGCCAGCAGCTTAGAAAGGGAAGGAGATACGCAGTATTTT
TRBV9	TRBJ1-1	.	.	CASSLGTSMTEAFF	TGTGCCAGCAGCCTTGGGACATCCATGACTGAAGCTTTCTTT
TRBV15	TRBJ2-3	.	TRBD2	CATSRDLAEGTDTQYF	TGTGCCACCAGCAGAGATCTAGCGGAGGGCACAGATACGCAGTATTTT
TRBV25-1	TRBJ1-1	few	.	CASFSNTEAFF	TGTGCCAGCTTTTCGAACACTGAAGCTTTCTTT
TRBV18	TRBJ2-6	.	.	CASSQSSGANVLTF	TGTGCCAGCTCACAGAGCTCTGGGGCCAACGTCCTGACTTTC
TRBV5-5	TRBJ1-1	.	.	CASSLSQGPRWTEAFF	TGTGCCAGCAGCTTGAGCCAGGGCCCTCGGTGGACTGAAGCTTTCTTT
TRBV6-5	TRBJ2-7	.	.	CASSYSTYRPYEQYF	TGTGCCAGCAGTTACTCGACCTACAGACCTTACGAGCAGTACTTC
TRBV19	TRBJ2-7	.	.	CASSMLGVRDEQYF	TGTGCCAGTAGTATGTTGGGGGTTCGCGACGAGCAGTACTTC
TRBV2	TRBJ1-3	few	TRBD1	CASSENRGTGNTIYF	TGTGCCAGCAGTGAAAACAGGGGGACAGGAAACACCATATATTTT
TRBV2	TRBJ1-2	.	.	CASSELRGTRGYTF	TGTGCCAGCAGTGAATTGAGGGGGACGAGGGGCTACACCTTC
TRBV5-1	TRBJ1-1	once	.	CASSSTGPTEAFF	TGCGCCAGCAGCTCTACAGGCCCCACTGAAGCTTTCTTT
TRBV27	TRBJ2-2	.	TRBD1	CATRTGAGTGELFF	TGTGCCACCCGGACAGGGGCAGGTACCGGGGAGCTGTTTTTT
TRBV19	TRBJ1-5	.	.	CASSIGTYSNQPQHF	TGTGCCAGTAGTATAGGCACTTATAGCAATCAGCCCCAGCATTTT
TRBV4-2	TRBJ2-7	.	TRBD2	CASSLTSGGAYEQYF	TGTGCCAGCAGCCTAACTAGCGGGGGGGCTTACGAGCAGTACTTC
TRBV4-1	TRBJ1-2	few	.	CASSQGRTGYGYTF	TGCGCCAGCAGCCAAGGAAGGACCGGTTATGGCTACACCTTC
TRBV11-2	TRBJ2-4	few	.	CASSSGPGTNIQYF	TGTGCCAGCAGCTCTGGACCGGGAACAAACATTCAGTACTTC
TRBV7-9	TRBJ2-5	.	.	CASSLGVGETQYF	TGTGCCAGCAGCTTAGGAGTCGGGGAGACCCAGTACTTC
TRBV2	TRBJ2-3	.	.	CASSDGSGTDTQYF	TGTGCCAGCAGTGATGGCAGCGGCACAGATACGCAGTATTTT